The source of this T cell receptor (beta chain) is a study of early T cells in non-severe SARS-CoV-2 infection. This clonotype is termed medium-sized. V shed 5 bases and J shed 5 bases, with 11 bases lying between them. This CDR3 is built from 12 residues. Germline V CDR1 and CDR2: SGHNT, YYREEE (reference sequence). Tagging with unique molecular identifiers was applied to individual cDNA molecules. TCRdb used MiXCR to reprocess the 5' RACE reads, holding one entry per CDR3 protein. Of some 27,000 distinct CDR3 sequences detected, about 4.2% appear once; the ten largest clones hold 9% to 14%. This sequence joins TRBV5-4 and TRBJ2-7; D may be TRBD2 (5 bases). The TCR sequence derives from an adult who was a healthcare worker with PCR-confirmed SARS-CoV-2 infection or an uninfected control (not recorded which). Input material: whole blood. Here the CDR3 reads CASRVPGNEQYF. The CDR3 nucleotides read TGTGCCAGCAGGGTTCCGGGGAACGAGCAGTACTTC.